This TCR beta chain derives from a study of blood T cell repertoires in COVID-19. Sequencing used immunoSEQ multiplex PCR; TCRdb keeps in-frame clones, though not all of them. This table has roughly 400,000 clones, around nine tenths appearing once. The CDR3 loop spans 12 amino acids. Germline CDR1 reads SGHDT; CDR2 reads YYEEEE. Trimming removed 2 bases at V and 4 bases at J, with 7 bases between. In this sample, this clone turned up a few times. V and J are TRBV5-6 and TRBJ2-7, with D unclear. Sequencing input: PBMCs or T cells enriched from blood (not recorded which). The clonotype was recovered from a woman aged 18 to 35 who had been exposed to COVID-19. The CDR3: CASSLFRYEQYF. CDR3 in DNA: TGTGCCAGCAGCTTATTCAGGTACGAGCAGTACTTC.